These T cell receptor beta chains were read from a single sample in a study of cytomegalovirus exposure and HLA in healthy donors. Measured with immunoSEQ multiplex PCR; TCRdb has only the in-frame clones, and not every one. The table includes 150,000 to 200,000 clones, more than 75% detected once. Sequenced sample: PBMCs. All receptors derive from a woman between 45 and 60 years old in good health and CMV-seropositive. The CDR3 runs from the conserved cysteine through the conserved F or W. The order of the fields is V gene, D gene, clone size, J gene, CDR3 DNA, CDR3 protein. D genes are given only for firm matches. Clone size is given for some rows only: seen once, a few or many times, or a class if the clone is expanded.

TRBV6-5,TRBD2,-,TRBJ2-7,TGTGCCAGCAGTTACGACCGGGGGGGAACCTACGAGCAGTACTTC,CASSYDRGGTYEQYF
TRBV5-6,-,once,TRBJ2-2,TGTGCCAGCAGCCTAGGATACTACCCGACCGGGGAGCTGTTTTTT,CASSLGYYPTGELFF
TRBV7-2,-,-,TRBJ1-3,TGTGCCAGCAGTTCACAGGGTAATACTGGAAACACCATATATTTT,CASSSQGNTGNTIYF
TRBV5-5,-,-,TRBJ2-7,TGTGCCAGCAGCTTGGGTTGGGAGACCTCCTACGAGCAGTACTTC,CASSLGWETSYEQYF
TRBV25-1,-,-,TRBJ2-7,TGTGCCAGCAGTGAGGGGCGTTACGAGCAGTACTTC,CASSEGRYEQYF
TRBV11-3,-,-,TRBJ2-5,TGTGCCAGCAGCAGCGGAAACAAAGAGACCCAGTACTTC,CASSSGNKETQYF
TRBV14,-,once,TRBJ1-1,TGTGCCAGCAGCCAAGATTTATCGGCTGAAGCTTTCTTT,CASSQDLSAEAFF
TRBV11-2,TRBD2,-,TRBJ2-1,TGTGCCAGCAGCCCTGCGCGGGGGGGCTACAATGAGCAGTTCTTC,CASSPARGGYNEQFF
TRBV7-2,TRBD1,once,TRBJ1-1,TGTGCCAGCAGCCTACAGACAGGGGGCACTGAAGCTTTCTTT,CASSLQTGGTEAFF
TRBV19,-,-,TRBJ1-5,TGTGCCAGTAGTATGGGGGGGAATCAGCCCCAGCATTTT,CASSMGGNQPQHF
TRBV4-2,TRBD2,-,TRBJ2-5,TGTGCCAGCAGCCTCCGCCACCTGGGACTAGCGGGGGGGATACAAGAGACCCAGTACTTC,CASSLRHLGLAGGIQETQYF
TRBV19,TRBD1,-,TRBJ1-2,TGTGCCAGTAAGGACAGGGGGTACTATGGCTACACCTTC,CASKDRGYYGYTF
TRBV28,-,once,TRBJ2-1,TGTGCCAGCAGTTTCGGGGGAATCTCCTACAATGAGCAGTTCTTC,CASSFGGISYNEQFF
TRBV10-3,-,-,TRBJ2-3,TGTGCCATCAATCCGACAGAGTTCACAGATACGCAGTATTTT,CAINPTEFTDTQYF
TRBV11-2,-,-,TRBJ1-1,TGTGCCAGCAGCCCTTCTCATTCCAGTGAAGCTTTCTTT,CASSPSHSSEAFF
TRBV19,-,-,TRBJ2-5,TGTGCCAGTAGTCGCGCAGGGCGCCGGGAGACCCAGTACTTC,CASSRAGRRETQYF
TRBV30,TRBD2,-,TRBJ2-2,TGTGCCTGGCGGGGGGGGGCTAGCGGGAACACCGGGGAGCTGTTTTTT,CAWRGGASGNTGELFF
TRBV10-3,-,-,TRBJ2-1,TGTGCCATCAGGCCCTCAGAGGGAGCGGGTAACGCTAATGAGCAGTTCTTC,CAIRPSEGAGNANEQFF
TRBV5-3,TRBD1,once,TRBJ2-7,TGTGCCAGAAGCTTGAAAAGATTTAATTCGACAGGGTCCAGCGAGCAGTACTTC,CARSLKRFNSTGSSEQYF
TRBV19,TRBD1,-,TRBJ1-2,TGTGCCAGTAGTATTGGAGAACAGGGGGCCTATGGCTACACCTTC,CASSIGEQGAYGYTF
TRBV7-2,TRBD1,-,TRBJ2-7,TGTGCCAGCAGCTTAGATCGATGGGGCAGGGGGTCGCGGGAGCAGTACTTC,CASSLDRWGRGSREQYF
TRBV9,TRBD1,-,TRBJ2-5,TGTGCCAGCAGCGTGAGGGACAGGGTGGGAGAGACCCAGTACTTC,CASSVRDRVGETQYF